This entry lists 15 T cell receptor beta chains sequenced from one sample in a study of regulatory T cells in long-lasting Graves disease (dated by TCRdb to 2020 to 2023). The time point label, read with the paper, signifies: newly diagnosed GD, antithyroid drugs for less than 3 months. RNA was extracted from PBMCs in TRIzol for both TCR sequencing and RNA sequencing. The library was produced with multiplex PCR. The instrument was an Illumina HiSeq 4000. TCR beta libraries were built with iRepertoire HTBI primers and Arm-PCR amplification of CDR3 regions. The raw public data were reprocessed by TCRdb itself: fastp quality trimming at Q25, MiXCR clonotype calling, in-frame beta chains only. Identical CDR3 protein sequences are pooled into one entry, listed with their most common genes and DNA. Present in this sample are 420,000 or so distinct CDR3 sequences, around 15% of which were seen just once. Less than 30% of the sample lies in the top ten.

This same sample was also taken into another study, of T cells in Graves' hyperthyroidism and ophthalmopathy.

This sample comprised peripheral blood mononuclear cells (PBMCs), obtained at new diagnosis, from a patient treated with antithyroid drugs. These receptors were obtained from a woman younger than 35 with Graves disease. Donor details come from another sample of the same person, matched by shared clones.

The V call is TRBV7-9, the J call TRBJ2-7; TRBD2 matches at 14 bases. Germline assignment: CDR1 SEHNR and CDR2 FQNEAQ (reference sequence). V was pared by 1 base and J by 6 bases, with 5 bases of the junction left unmatched. CDR3 length equals 16 residues. The CDR3 loop reads CASSLVGLAGGSEQYF. CDR3 sequence (DNA): TGTGCCAGCAGCTTAGTTGGACTAGCGGGAGGTAGCGAGCAGTACTTC.

This clonotype was seen only a few times. The chain combines TRBV27 with TRBJ2-2, with 7 nucleotides matching TRBD1. Germline CDR1 MNHEY, CDR2 SMNVEV (reference sequence). CDR3 length equals 16 residues. V lost 6 bases to trimming and J lost 5 bases; unmatched junction nucleotides: 12. The DNA for the CDR3 is TGTGCCAGCAGACCAAGGGGGCTGGTTGTAACCGGGGAGCTGTTTTTT. It yields the protein CASRPRGLVVTGELFF.

This clonotype was picked up a small number of times. The chain recombines TRBV7-2 with TRBJ2-2; the match to TRBD1 covers 10 bases. V was clipped by 5 bases and J by 5 bases; unmatched bases: 5. The germline CDR1 and CDR2 sequences are SGHTA and FQGNSA. The CDR3 contains 15 residues. In DNA, the CDR3 is TGTGCCAGCAGCCTCGGGACAGGGGTTACCGGGGAGCTGTTTTTT. It specifies CASSLGTGVTGELFF.

The genes are TRBV6-2 or TRBV6-3 and TRBJ2-3; D unclear. Germline V lookup: CDR1 MNHEY, CDR2 SVGEGT. Trimming took off 0 bases at V and 3 bases at J, with 10 bases between the two ends. CDR3 length equals 15 residues. Here the CDR3 reads CASSYSGKATDTQYF. For the CDR3, the DNA is TGTGCCAGCAGTTACTCGGGGAAGGCTACAGATACGCAGTATTTT.

This clonotype has a count of ten or more. The genes are TRBV27 and TRBJ2-7, with 9 bases matching TRBD1. The ends lost 7 bases at V and 1 base at J; junction bases unmatched: 2. CDR1 is MNHEY, CDR2 SMNVEV, per germline (reference sequence). The CDR3 covers 13 residues. CDR3 coding DNA: TGTGCCAGCATGGGACAGGGATCCTACGAGCAGTACTTC. It specifies CASMGQGSYEQYF.

This clonotype was recorded many times. The gene calls are TRBV20-1 and TRBJ2-1; 13 positions match TRBD2. Germline CDR1 and CDR2: DFQATT and SNEGSKA (reference sequence). This CDR3 spans 15 amino acids. Trimming took 3 bases from V and 3 from J; bases not matched to a gene: 2. This CDR3 reads CSARRLAGGYNEQFF. CDR3 in DNA: TGCAGTGCTAGGCGACTAGCGGGAGGCTACAATGAGCAGTTCTTC.

The chain combines TRBV19 with TRBJ2-2; no definite D call. V dropped 0 bases and J dropped 5 bases, with 7 bases sitting between them. The CDR3 runs to 14 residues. Germline loops: CDR1 LNHDA, CDR2 SQIVND (reference sequence). The CDR3 loop is CASSIERGTGELFF. In DNA, the CDR3 is TGTGCCAGTAGTATAGAGAGAGGAACCGGGGAGCTGTTTTTT.

This clonotype has just a few counts. The chain joins TRBV3-1 to TRBJ2-2; 7 bases are shared with TRBD2. Germline V gives CDR1 LGHDT, CDR2 YNNKEL (reference sequence). The CDR3 contains 14 residues. The trim removed 8 bases at V and 4 bases at J, leaving 7 bases unmatched. The CDR3 sequence is CASRRGSITGELFF. The CDR3 DNA follows: TGTGCCAGCCGCCGCGGGAGTATCACCGGGGAGCTGTTTTTT. Together with reference TRBV3-1 and TRBJ2-2, the CDR3 gives the full variable domain: DTAVSQTPKYLVTQMGNDKSIKCEQNLGHDTMYWYKQDSKKFLKIMFSYNNKELIINETVPNRFSPKSPDKAHLNLHINSLELGDSAVYFCASRRGSITGELFFGEGSRLTVL.

This clonotype was observed a handful of times. The rearrangement joins TRBV7-9 to TRBJ2-7, with TRBD2 matching over 10 bases. The CDR3 sequence is 17 residues long. Germline loops: CDR1 SEHNR, CDR2 FQNEAQ (reference sequence). After removal of 1 base from V and 2 bases from J, the junction contained 8 bases not matched to a gene. The chain's CDR3 is CASSLGTSGLITYEQYF. CDR3 bases: TGTGCCAGCAGCTTAGGGACTAGCGGACTGATAACCTACGAGCAGTACTTC.

This clonotype showed up just once. The V and J genes are TRBV4-3 and TRBJ2-1; TRBD2 aligns across 7 bases. The CDR3 has 16 amino acids. Germline CDR1 reads LGHNA; CDR2 reads YSLEER. J gave up 9 bases and V 0 bases, and 11 bases lay outside the gene matches. The CDR3 DNA follows: TGCGCCAGCAGCCAAGATGGGGTAACGGGAGGCGCTGAGCAGTTCTTC. Protein: CASSQDGVTGGAEQFF.

The gene calls are TRBV12-3 or TRBV12-4 and TRBJ1-6; D is unclear. The CDR3 totals 11 residues. Trimming shortened V by 3 bases and J by 12 bases, and 6 bases separated the two germline ends. The CDR3 coding sequence is TGTGCCAGCAGTTTTGGAGGACCCCTCCACTTT. Translated, it gives CASSFGGPLHF.

This clonotype was recorded at least ten times. The rearrangement links TRBV27 to TRBJ2-4; 10 bases are a match to TRBD1. CDR1 MNHEY and CDR2 SMNVEV come from the germline V gene (reference sequence). The CDR3 length is 13 residues. V dropped 3 bases and J dropped 9; count of bases not matched to a gene: 2. CDR3 coding DNA: TGTGCCAGCAGTTTGGGACAGGGGAGCATTCAGTACTTC. Translating it yields CASSLGQGSIQYF.

This clonotype was detected many times. CDR3 sequence: CATSTGTPGETQYF. In nucleotides, the CDR3 is TGTGCCACCAGCACAGGAACGCCTGGAGAGACCCAGTACTTC. The J gene is TRBJ2-5, the V gene TRBV15; D unclear. Germline V gene sequence: CDR1 LNHNV, CDR2 YYDKDF (reference sequence). The CDR3 covers 14 residues. V was clipped by 4 bases and J by 4 bases, with 13 bases between them.

In this sample, this clonotype turned up many times. The V and J genes are TRBV5-1 and TRBJ2-7; 10 positions match TRBD2. The CDR3 extends over 15 amino acids. V dropped 5 bases and J dropped 2; count of bases not matched to a gene: 7. CDR1 and CDR2 from the germline V gene are SGHRS and YFSETQ. CDR3 residues: CASRLRTSGAYEQYF. The DNA of the CDR3 is TGCGCCAGCAGGCTAAGGACTAGCGGAGCCTACGAGCAGTACTTC.

The chain employs TRBV14 and TRBJ1-1, with D uncertain. There are 12 residues in the CDR3. The germline gives CDR1 SGHDN, CDR2 FVKESK. V was trimmed by 3 bases and J by 4 bases, leaving 6 bases between them. The CDR3 region has the DNA TGTGCCAGCAGCCACCGACCCACTGAAGCTTTCTTT. It yields the protein CASSHRPTEAFF.